One sample yielded the 21 T cell receptor beta chains listed below, sequenced in a study of OX40 agonist ivuxolimab in advanced cancers. The data were produced by immunoSEQ multiplex PCR, yet TCRdb's version contains in-frame clones alone and is incomplete. The repertoire has 20,000 to 25,000 clones, 84% of them found once; the top ten carry nearly 35%. Source: CD4+ or CD8+ T cells sorted from blood, taken in a trial of the OX40 agonist ivuxolimab. The receptor set was obtained from an adult with an advanced solid tumor such as melanoma, head and neck, liver or kidney cancer.

This chain joins TRBV21-1 and TRBJ1-2. TRBV21-1 is classified as a pseudogene. The CDR3 has 15 residues. The CDR3 region is CASRTREGKEDGYTF. The DNA for the CDR3 is TGTGCCAGCAGGACCAGGGAGGGGAAAGAGGATGGCTACACCTTC.

The rearrangement links TRBV4-1 to TRBJ1-1; 10 nucleotides agree with TRBD1. Per the germline V gene, CDR1 is MGHRA and CDR2 is YSYEKL. This CDR3 region has 15 residues. Germline trimming cut 2 bases from V and 5 bases from J; bases unmatched to any gene: 5. The CDR3 nucleotides are TGCGCCAGCAGCCAAAGGGAGGACAGGGGGACTGAAGCTTTCTTT. Its translation: CASSQREDRGTEAFF.

The V call is TRBV27, the J call TRBJ2-2, with 14 nucleotides matching TRBD2. J lost 4 bases, V lost 5 bases, and 3 bases had no gene match. CDR3 length equals 16 residues. The germline CDR1 and CDR2 sequences are MNHEY and SMNVEV (reference sequence). The CDR3 DNA reads TGTGCCAGCAGTACGGGACTAGCGGGAGTCACCGGGGAGCTGTTTTTT. It translates to CASSTGLAGVTGELFF.

This sequence joins TRBV4-1 and TRBJ2-7; 9 bases agree with TRBD2. V lost 4 bases to trimming and J lost 0 bases; unmatched junction nucleotides: 4. CDR3 length: 15 residues. Germline lookup yields CDR1 MGHRA and CDR2 YSYEKL. The CDR3 loop is CASSPISGSSYEQYF. In DNA, the CDR3 is TGCGCCAGCAGCCCAATTAGCGGGAGCTCCTACGAGCAGTACTTC.

This clone was seen only a few times. This rearrangement joins TRBV7-9 to TRBJ2-5; D ambiguous. The CDR3 sequence is 14 residues long. Trimming stripped 0 bases from V and 5 bases from J, with 10 bases between. CDR1 and CDR2 from the germline V gene are SEHNR and FQNEAQ (reference sequence). The CDR3 spells CASSLALGFETQYF. The CDR3 DNA follows: TGTGCCAGCAGCTTAGCTTTGGGGTTCGAGACCCAGTACTTC.

The chain combines TRBV30 with TRBJ2-7, with TRBD1 identical over 8 bases. The V and J ends lost 2 bases and 3 bases, in that order; junction bases with no gene match: 6. Germline lookup yields CDR1 GTSNPN and CDR2 SVGIG (reference sequence). This CDR3 region has 14 residues. CDR3 sequence: CAWSPTTGVYEQYF. In DNA form, the CDR3 reads TGTGCCTGGAGTCCGACGACAGGGGTCTACGAGCAGTACTTC.

The chain recombines TRBV6-6 with TRBJ2-2; the match to TRBD1 covers 8 bases. The CDR3 covers 16 residues. Germline trimming cut 5 bases from V and 6 bases from J; bases unmatched to any gene: 11. Germline lookup yields CDR1 MNHNY and CDR2 SVGAGI (reference sequence). The DNA for the CDR3 is TGTGCCAGCAGTACCGCCGGGACAGGAGTTCCCGGGGAGCTGTTTTTT. Amino acid sequence: CASSTAGTGVPGELFF.

The chain employs TRBV5-1 and TRBJ2-7; 7 bases match TRBD2. The CDR3 is made up of 14 amino acids. After removal of 4 bases from V and 1 base from J, the junction contained 5 bases not matched to a gene. Germline V CDR1 and CDR2: SGHRS, YFSETQ. CDR3 sequence reads: CASSHPGLSYEQYF. CDR3 nucleotides: TGCGCCAGCAGCCACCCGGGACTATCCTACGAGCAGTACTTC.

The chain couples TRBV28 to TRBJ2-7; 8 positions agree with TRBD2. Trimming cost V 3 bases and J 6 bases; bases outside gene matches: 10. Germline-derived CDR1 and CDR2 are MDHEN and SYDVKM. The CDR3 sequence is 15 residues long. The chain's CDR3 is CASSLSTSGEGEQYF. The CDR3 bases are TGTGCCAGCAGTTTGTCTACTAGCGGAGAGGGCGAGCAGTACTTC.

The chain couples TRBV30 to TRBJ1-1, with D tentatively TRBD1 (5 bases). This CDR3 has 12 amino acids. Trimming took 5 bases from V and 3 from J, leaving 10 bases between them. The germline gives CDR1 GTSNPN, CDR2 SVGIG (reference sequence). CDR3 protein: CAWGRGDTEAFF. CDR3 DNA sequence: TGTGCCTGGGGGCGGGGGGACACTGAAGCTTTCTTT.

V and J are TRBV4-2 and TRBJ2-1, with unresolved D. Germline CDR1 LGHNA, CDR2 YNFKEQ. V shed 0 bases and J shed 4 bases, with 19 bases lying between them. The CDR3 length is 18 residues. The CDR3 reads CASSQESIRTVGYNEQFF. The CDR3 nucleotides read TGTGCCAGCAGCCAAGAATCAATACGTACTGTAGGTTACAATGAGCAGTTCTTC.

This clone was seen more than once but under ten times. One junction end does not reproduce the germline sequence, and a read error may be involved. This rearrangement joins TRBV19 to TRBJ1-1; D gene ambiguous. CDR1 is LNHDA and CDR2 is SQIVND in the germline V gene (reference sequence). The CDR3 has 11 residues. The CDR3 region has the DNA TGTGCCAGTAGTTCGTCCTCCACGGCGATCTTT. It codes for CASSSSSTAIF.

J is TRBJ2-3 and V is TRBV29-1, with 10 bases aligning to TRBD2. Germline V CDR1 and CDR2: SQVTM, ANQGSEA. V dropped 7 bases and J dropped 4; count of bases not matched to a gene: 14. This CDR3 region has 16 residues. DNA for the CDR3: TGCAGCGGATGGGGGCTGCTAGCGGGAGAATCAGATACGCAGTATTTT. Translating gives CSGWGLLAGESDTQYF.

The genes are TRBV11-2 and TRBJ2-5; no definite D call. The germline V gene encodes CDR1 SGHAT and CDR2 FQNNGV. CDR3 length: 14 amino acids. V shed 2 bases and J shed 4 bases, with 11 bases lying between them. Here the CDR3 reads CASSLWSLGETQYF. Written as DNA, the CDR3 is TGTGCCAGCAGCTTATGGAGCCTTGGAGAGACCCAGTACTTC.

This sequence joins TRBV5-1 and TRBJ2-2, with 9 bases aligning to TRBD2. After removal of 0 bases from V and 3 bases from J, the junction contained 9 bases not matched to a gene. The germline gives CDR1 SGHRS, CDR2 YFSETQ. CDR3 length: 18 residues. The DNA of the CDR3 is TGCGCCAGCAGCTTGGTCGGCGGGAGGGCCGCTGACACCGGGGAGCTGTTTTTT. Residues: CASSLVGGRAADTGELFF. The full variable domain, in which reference TRBV5-1 and TRBJ2-2 provide the parts outside the CDR3, is KAGVTQTPRYLIKTRGQQVTLSCSPISGHRSVSWYQQTPGQGLQFLFEYFSETQRNKGNFPGRFSGRQFSNSRSEMNVSTLELGDSALYLCASSLVGGRAADTGELFFGEGSRLTVL.

The rearrangement joins TRBV9 to TRBJ2-7; 7 bases align to TRBD1. Germline CDR1 reads SGDLS; CDR2 reads YYNGEE. This CDR3 comprises 13 residues. With 3 bases clipped from V and 6 bases from J, the junction kept 6 bases outside the gene matches. The CDR3 loop reads CASSEGAGGEQYF. CDR3 nucleotides: TGTGCCAGCAGCGAGGGGGCAGGGGGCGAGCAGTACTTC.

The CDR3 DNA reads as TGTGCCAGCAGACCCACAGGGGGCGAAGACTATGGCTACACCTTC. It specifies CASRPTGGEDYGYTF. This sequence joins TRBV27 and TRBJ1-2; 9 nucleotides line up with TRBD1. The junction had 8 bases not matched to a gene; V was cut back by 6 bases and J by 3 bases. Looked up from germline, CDR1 is MNHEY and CDR2 is SMNVEV (reference sequence). The CDR3 consists of 15 residues.

This clone was seen only once. The chain carries TRBV6-5 and TRBJ2-1; D might be TRBD2 (6 bases). This CDR3 has 13 residues. Per germline, CDR1 MNHEY and CDR2 SVGAGI. With 8 bases removed from V and 8 bases from J, the gap between germline ends came to 16 bases. CDR3 region: CASGRVGSHEQFF. The CDR3, as DNA: TGTGCCAGCGGAAGGGTCGGGAGCCATGAGCAGTTCTTC.

This chain joins TRBV9 and TRBJ2-5; 7 bases align to TRBD2. The CDR3 has 15 residues. Germline loops: CDR1 SGDLS, CDR2 YYNGEE. Trimming cost V 0 bases and J 4 bases; bases outside gene matches: 6. CDR3 sequence reads: CASSVESGMGETQYF. CDR3 sequence (DNA): TGTGCCAGCAGCGTAGAGAGCGGGATGGGAGAGACCCAGTACTTC.

This clone was seen just once. The chain joins TRBV19 to TRBJ1-1; D might be TRBD1 (6 bases). Trimming stripped 8 bases from V and 8 bases from J, with 12 bases between. Germline assignment: CDR1 LNHDA and CDR2 SQIVND (reference sequence). CDR3 length: 11 amino acids. This CDR3 reads CASDAGTEAFF. The DNA for the CDR3 is TGTGCCAGTGATGCGGGGACAGAAGCTTTCTTT.

This chain joins TRBV7-2 and TRBJ2-7; D possibly matches TRBD1 or TRBD2 (5 bases each). Per the germline V gene, CDR1 is SGHTA and CDR2 is FQGNSA. The CDR3 totals 13 residues. V was cut by 6 bases and J by 2 bases, with 11 bases left in between. The CDR3 DNA reads TGTGCCAGCAGACCGGGACGCACCTACGAGCAGTACTTC. Translating gives CASRPGRTYEQYF.